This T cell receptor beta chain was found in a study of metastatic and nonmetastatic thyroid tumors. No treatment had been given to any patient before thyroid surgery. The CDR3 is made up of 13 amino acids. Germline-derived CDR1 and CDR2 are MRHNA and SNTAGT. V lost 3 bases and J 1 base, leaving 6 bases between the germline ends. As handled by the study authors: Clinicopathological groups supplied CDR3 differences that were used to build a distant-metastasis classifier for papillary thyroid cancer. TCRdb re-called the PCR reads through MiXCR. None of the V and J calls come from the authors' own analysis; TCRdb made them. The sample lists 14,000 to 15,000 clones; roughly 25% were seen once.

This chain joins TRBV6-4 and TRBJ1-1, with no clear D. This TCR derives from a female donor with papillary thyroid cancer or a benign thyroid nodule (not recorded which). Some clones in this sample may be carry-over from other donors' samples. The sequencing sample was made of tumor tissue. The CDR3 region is CASSEIPNTEAFF. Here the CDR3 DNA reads TGTGCCAGCAGTGAAATACCGAACACTGAAGCTTTCTTT.